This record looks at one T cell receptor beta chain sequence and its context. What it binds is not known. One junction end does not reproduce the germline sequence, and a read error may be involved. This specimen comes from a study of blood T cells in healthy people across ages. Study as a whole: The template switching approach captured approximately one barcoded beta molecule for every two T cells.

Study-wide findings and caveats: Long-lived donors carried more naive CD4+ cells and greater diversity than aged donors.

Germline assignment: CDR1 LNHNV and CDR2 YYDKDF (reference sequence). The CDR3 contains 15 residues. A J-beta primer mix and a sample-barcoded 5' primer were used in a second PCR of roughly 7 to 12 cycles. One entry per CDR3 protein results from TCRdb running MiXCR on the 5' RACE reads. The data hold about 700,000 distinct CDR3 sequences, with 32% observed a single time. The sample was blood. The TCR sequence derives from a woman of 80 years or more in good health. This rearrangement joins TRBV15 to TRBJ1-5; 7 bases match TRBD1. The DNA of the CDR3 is TGTGCCGCCAGCACGCCGACAGGGTTTAATCAGCCCCAGCATTTT. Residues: CAASTPTGFNQPQHF.